This T cell receptor (beta chain) was identified during a study of T cell responses to AZD1222 COVID-19 vaccine. Findings and caveats of the study: Sampled repertoires all dated from after the peak T cell response. The study identified only a handful of AZD1222 recipients as seropositive at baseline. Reportedly, nearly half the spike-specific TCRs target unmutated variant regions. Donor demographics were predominantly white British with a female majority; clonal diversity may be underestimated.

On this clone itself: Its target is unknown.

This table comes from immunoSEQ multiplex PCR, and its TCRdb copy is limited to in-frame clones, with some not included. In the table there are 150,000 to 170,000 clones, roughly 90% of which are singletons. V dropped 6 bases and J dropped 5; count of bases not matched to a gene: 6. This CDR3 spans 13 amino acids. From germline, CDR1 is KGHSH and CDR2 LQKENI. This clonotype was obtained from an adult in good health. The gene calls are TRBV18 and TRBJ2-7, with 8 bases identical to TRBD1. Specimen: peripheral blood, collected on day 0 of AZD1222 vaccination. In DNA, the CDR3 is TGTGCCAGCTCGACGGACAGGGTGAACGAGCAGTACTTC. Translation: CASSTDRVNEQYF.